This T cell receptor (beta chain) appears in the sequencing data of a study of T cells after yellow fever vaccination (dated by TCRdb to about 2019). With respect to the entire study: The SMART-Seq v4 Ultra Low Input RNA kit was used to prepare libraries from fractions with low cell numbers. Blood was drawn at multiple timepoints before and after primary and secondary immunization, with bulk PBMC replicates and cell subsets isolated. To follow T-cell clones before and after both primary and booster YFV17D yellow fever vaccination, bulk TCR alpha and beta repertoires underwent longitudinal sequencing. Two healthy male donors made up the cohort, one aged 18 to 30 years and the other aged 30 to 40 years.

Inclusive of the bounding cysteine and phenylalanine, the CDR3 is 15 residues long. Only CDR3 DNA is held: 45 bases, read in frame from base 1. The germline V gene sets CDR1 to SGDLS and CDR2 to YYNGEE. Germline trimming amounts to 4 bases on V and 0 bases on J, with 5 as the count of junction bases outside the gene matches. Instrument used: Illumina NovaSeq 6000. TCR cDNA was synthesized by 5'RACE template switching, which introduced a universal primer site and unique molecular identifiers. cDNA synthesis was primed from both the TCR alpha and TCR beta constant segments. Libraries were amplified in two PCR steps, with sample barcodes and sequencing adapters added in the second step. Libraries were sequenced on Illumina HiSeq 2500 (2x100 bp) or NovaSeq (2x150 bp). Per the authors' processing: MIGEC was used to demultiplex reads and collapse the reads into UMI consensus sequences, and MiXCR was used for V(D)J alignment. Clonotypes responding to the vaccine were identified with edgeR on replicate PBMC samples, with the criteria of FDR below 0.01 and a log2 fold change above 5 up to day 15. Each bulk clonotype received a CD4 or CD8 identity based on whether the sequenced CD4 or CD8 repertoire contained that clonotype at higher abundance. The public sequencing data were trimmed at Q25 with fastp and processed into clonotypes with MiXCR by TCRdb, which kept only in-frame beta chains. Entries are consolidated by CDR3 protein sequence, retaining the most common genes and DNA. Here the V and J calls rest on TCRdb's processing, not on the authors' analysis. For this sample the table gives approximately 250,000 distinct CDR3 sequences, of which approximately 3.6% were detected only once. The top ten constitute roughly a fifth of the sample.

The investigation overall reported the following: Most clones expanded after primary vaccination were re-detected after the booster (about 96% of CD4 and approximately 85% of CD8), suggesting broad memory maintenance. Compared with the primary T-cell response, the secondary T-cell response was weaker but faster, peaking on day 5 rather than day 15. Computational filtering was needed because FACS-sorted repertoires could contain abundant contaminating clonotypes from the bulk population. A small fraction of clonotypes showed up in both the CD4 and CD8 compartments, probably as a result of convergent recombination. Only a couple of donors were included in the study, so the extent to which the findings can be generalized is limited.

The table lists this clonotype with many counts. Its target antigen remains unknown. No base-level quality is on record; no much larger clone is a single base apart. The meaning of the sample's treatment or condition label: live attenuated yellow fever vaccine strain. Two biological replicates of bulk PBMCs were collected at each blood-draw timepoint. PBMCs were isolated from peripheral blood using a standard Ficoll-Paque protocol. RNA was extracted with TriZol from bulk PBMCs, CD4 and CD8 fractions, and dextramer-positive and dextramer-negative fractions. The origin of this receptor is a man between 18 and 35 years old who received the YFV17D yellow fever vaccine. Sequences were derived from PBMCs, sampled 15 days after the yellow fever booster vaccination. The sequence links TRBV9 to TRBJ1-2; 8 central nucleotides agree with TRBD1. The CDR3 sequence is CASSLRTGPNYGYTF. The DNA sequence is TGTGCCAGCAGCCTGAGGACAGGGCCTAACTATGGCTACACCTTC.